This T cell receptor (beta chain) was sequenced during a study of T cells expressing NK-cell markers. Study-level information: Sorted CD3+CD56+NKG2C+, CD3+CD56+NKG2C- and CD3+CD56-NKG2C+ T cells provided the TCR beta repertoires.

The study, taken as a whole, reports: These clonotypes, the leaders elsewhere, also led the CD3+CD56-NKG2C+ fraction in several donors. The share of CD8+ T cells held by dominant NKG2C+ clonotypes was about 1.0-7.5% in roughly 6 donors.

UMI-tagged 5'RACE template switching yielded the TCR beta cDNA. TCRdb reprocessed the 5' RACE reads and stores each CDR3 protein as one record, lacking DNA. The data show a few hundred thousand distinct CDR3 sequences, and the top ten clones hold roughly 5.5%. The length of the CDR3 is 15 residues. Comments on this clonotype: Antigen: not known.

The sequence came from a man aged 18 to 70 in good health. The chain has TRBV12-3 or TRBV12-4 and TRBJ2-7; TCRdb names TRBD1, which stays unverified in the absence of DNA. Sequenced: blood T cells: a sorted CD56 or NKG2C T cell subset, CD4+ or CD8+ T cells, or bulk PBMC T cells (not recorded which). CDR3 sequence: CASSPGPPSSYEQYF.